This T cell receptor (beta chain) was sequenced during a study of cytomegalovirus exposure and HLA in healthy donors. Study-level findings and limits: Later analysis identified a missense DCLRE1C variant that was linked to TCR beta V- and J-gene trimming. In a later analysis, parvovirus B19, influenza, CMV and Epstein-Barr virus appeared linked to several top co-occurrence clusters. Confirmation in vitro established that a few CMV-associated chains were specific for CMV antigens.

Trimming stripped 0 bases from V and 5 bases from J, with 7 bases between. CDR3 size: 13 residues. The germline gives CDR1 LNHNV, CDR2 YYDKDF (reference sequence). Primers included in the PCR were 60 Vbeta and 13 Jbeta primers. Measured with immunoSEQ multiplex PCR; TCRdb has only the in-frame clones, and not every one. The sample yields around 160,000 clones, roughly four fifths seen once. In regard to this clone: Its antigen remains unknown.

The chain joins TRBV15 to TRBJ1-2; D is undetermined. The origin of this receptor is a man aged 35 to 55 in good health and CMV-seropositive. Sequencing input: PBMCs. CDR3 sequence: CATSRDSPYGYTF. CDR3 bases: TGTGCCACCAGCAGAGATAGTCCATATGGCTACACCTTC.